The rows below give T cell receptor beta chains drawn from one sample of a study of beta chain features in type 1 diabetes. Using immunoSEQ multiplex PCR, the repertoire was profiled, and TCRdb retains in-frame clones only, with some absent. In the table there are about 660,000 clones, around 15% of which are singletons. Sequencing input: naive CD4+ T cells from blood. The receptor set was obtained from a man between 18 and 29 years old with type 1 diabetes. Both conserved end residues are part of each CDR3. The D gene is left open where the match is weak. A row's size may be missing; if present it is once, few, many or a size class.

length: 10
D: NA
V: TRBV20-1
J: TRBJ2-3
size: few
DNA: TGCAGTGCCGCGGAGGGTACGCAGTATTTT
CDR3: CSAAEGTQYF

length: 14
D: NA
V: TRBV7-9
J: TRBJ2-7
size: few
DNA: TGTGCCAGCAGCTTATTGGGGAGCTCCTACGAGCAGTACTTC
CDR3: CASSLLGSSYEQYF

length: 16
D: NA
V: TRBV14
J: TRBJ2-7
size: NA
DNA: TGTGCCAGCAGCCAAGCATCCCAGGGGAGCTCCTACGAGCAGTACTTC
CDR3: CASSQASQGSSYEQYF

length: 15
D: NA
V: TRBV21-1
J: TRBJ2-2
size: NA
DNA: TGTGCCAGCAGCAAAGGTCACAGGGGCACCGGGGAGCTGTTTTTT
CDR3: CASSKGHRGTGELFF

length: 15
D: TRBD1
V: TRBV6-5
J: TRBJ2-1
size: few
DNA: TGTGCCAGCAGTTACTCGGGACAGGGGAGGTATGAGCAGTTCTTC
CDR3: CASSYSGQGRYEQFF

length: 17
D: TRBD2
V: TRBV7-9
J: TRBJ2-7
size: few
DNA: TGTGCCAGCAGCGTATCGGTCGGGACTAGCGGGATGGACGAGCAGTACTTC
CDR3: CASSVSVGTSGMDEQYF

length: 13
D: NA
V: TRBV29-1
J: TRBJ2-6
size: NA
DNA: TGCAGCGTCGCCGCTCTTGGGGCCAACGTCCTGACTTTC
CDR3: CSVAALGANVLTF

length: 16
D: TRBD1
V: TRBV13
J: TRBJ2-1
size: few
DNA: TGTGCCAGCAGCTTATGGGATTGGACAGGGCAAAATGAGCAGTTCTTC
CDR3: CASSLWDWTGQNEQFF

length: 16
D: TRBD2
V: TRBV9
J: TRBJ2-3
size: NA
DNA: TGTGCCAGCAGCCCCCGACTAGCCGCTCACAGGGATACGCAGTATTTT
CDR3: CASSPRLAAHRDTQYF

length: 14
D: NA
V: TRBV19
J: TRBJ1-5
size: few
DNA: TGTGCCAGTAGTATCGAGTCAGGCAATCAGCCCCAGCATTTT
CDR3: CASSIESGNQPQHF

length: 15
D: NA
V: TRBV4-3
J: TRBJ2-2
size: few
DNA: TGCGCCAGCAGCCAAGATGTCACTAGCTCCGGGGAGCTGTTTTTT
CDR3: CASSQDVTSSGELFF

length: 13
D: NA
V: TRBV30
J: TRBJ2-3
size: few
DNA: TGTGCCTGGAGTCCTAAATCTGCAGATACGCAGTATTTT
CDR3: CAWSPKSADTQYF

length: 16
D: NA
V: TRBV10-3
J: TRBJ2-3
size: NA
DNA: TGTGCCATCAGTGGGATCCGGGACCCGAGCACAGATACGCAGTATTTT
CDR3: CAISGIRDPSTDTQYF

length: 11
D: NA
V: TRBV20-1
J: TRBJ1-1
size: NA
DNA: TGCAGTGCTTCCGGAAACACTGAAGCTTTCTTT
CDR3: CSASGNTEAFF

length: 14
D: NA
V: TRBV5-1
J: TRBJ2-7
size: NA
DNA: TGCGCCAGCAGCTTGGCGGCGGTGTCCGACGAGCAGTACTTC
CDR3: CASSLAAVSDEQYF

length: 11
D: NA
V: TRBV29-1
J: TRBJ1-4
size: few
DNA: TGCAGCGTTGCGAAACAGGAAAAACTGTTTTTT
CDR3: CSVAKQEKLFF

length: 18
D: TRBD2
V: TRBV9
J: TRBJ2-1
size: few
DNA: TGTGCCAGCAGCCCCCTTGCGGGGGGACAAATCTCCTACAATGAGCAGTTCTTC
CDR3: CASSPLAGGQISYNEQFF

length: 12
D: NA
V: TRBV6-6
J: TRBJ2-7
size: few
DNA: TGTGCCAGCAGGACCCGGAGCCGGGAGCAGTACTTC
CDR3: CASRTRSREQYF

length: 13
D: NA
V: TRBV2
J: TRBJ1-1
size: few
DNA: TGTGCCAGCAGTGAAGGGCGTCGAAGTGAAGCTTTCTTT
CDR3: CASSEGRRSEAFF

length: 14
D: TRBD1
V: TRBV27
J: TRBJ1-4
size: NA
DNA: TGTGCCAGCAGGCCGGGGACAGCTAATGAAAAACTGTTTTTT
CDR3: CASRPGTANEKLFF

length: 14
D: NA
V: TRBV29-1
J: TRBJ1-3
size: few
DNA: TGCAGCGTTGATGAGGCAGGGGCAGGAAACACCATATATTTT
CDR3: CSVDEAGAGNTIYF

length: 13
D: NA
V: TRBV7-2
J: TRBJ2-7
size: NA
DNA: TGTGCCAGCAGCCCGGGGACCCTCCGGGAGCAGTACTTC
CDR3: CASSPGTLREQYF

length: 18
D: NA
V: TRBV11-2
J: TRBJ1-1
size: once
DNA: TGTGCCAGCAGCTCACGAGTCGGCAGGGGAATTGAGAACACTGAAGCTTTCTTT
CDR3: CASSSRVGRGIENTEAFF

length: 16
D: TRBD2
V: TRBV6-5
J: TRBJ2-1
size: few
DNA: TGTGCCAGCAGTTACGGGAGGGCTAGCGAATTCTATGAGCAGTTCTTC
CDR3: CASSYGRASEFYEQFF

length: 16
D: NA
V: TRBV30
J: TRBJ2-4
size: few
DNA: TGTGCCTGGAGTGTAAGGCAGATACTAGCCAAAAACATTCAGTACTTC
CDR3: CAWSVRQILAKNIQYF

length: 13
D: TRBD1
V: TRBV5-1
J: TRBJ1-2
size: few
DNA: TGCGCCAGCAGCTTTCAGGGGGTCTATGGCTACACCTTC
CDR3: CASSFQGVYGYTF

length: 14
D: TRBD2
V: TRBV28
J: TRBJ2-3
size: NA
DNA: TGTGCCAGCAGTCTTAGCGGGGGGTGGAATACGCAGTATTTT
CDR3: CASSLSGGWNTQYF

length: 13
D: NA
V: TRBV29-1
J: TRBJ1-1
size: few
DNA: TGCGGGGGACTACGGGTTGCGAACACTGAAGCTTTCTTT
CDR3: CGGLRVANTEAFF

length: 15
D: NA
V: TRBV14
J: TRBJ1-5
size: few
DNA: TGTGCCAGCAGCCAAGGTCGGGGCTCAAATCAGCCCCAGCATTTT
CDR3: CASSQGRGSNQPQHF

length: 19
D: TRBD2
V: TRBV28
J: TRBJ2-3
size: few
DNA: TGTGCCAGCAGTTTAAAAATCCTAGCGGGGGGGAAGGGCACAGATACGCAGTATTTT
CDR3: CASSLKILAGGKGTDTQYF

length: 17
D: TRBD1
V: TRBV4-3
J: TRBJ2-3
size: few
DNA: TGCGCCAGCAGCCCATCCGGGACAGGGGGCGGCACAGATACGCAGTATTTT
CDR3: CASSPSGTGGGTDTQYF

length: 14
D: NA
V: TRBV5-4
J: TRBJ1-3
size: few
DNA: TGTGCCAGCAGCTATGCATACTCTGGAAACACCATATATTTT
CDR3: CASSYAYSGNTIYF

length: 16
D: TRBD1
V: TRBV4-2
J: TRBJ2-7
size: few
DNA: TGTGCCAGCAGCCACCCTGACGGGACAGGGACCTACGAGCAGTACTTC
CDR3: CASSHPDGTGTYEQYF

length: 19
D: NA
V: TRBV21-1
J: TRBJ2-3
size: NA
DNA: TGTGCCAGCAGCAAAAGTTCTGTCGGGAAGCGACCTAGCACAGATACGCAGTATTTT
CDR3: CASSKSSVGKRPSTDTQYF

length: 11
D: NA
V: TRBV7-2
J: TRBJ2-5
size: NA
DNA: TGTGCCAGCAGCTCTGGCAGCACCCAGTACTTC
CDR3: CASSSGSTQYF

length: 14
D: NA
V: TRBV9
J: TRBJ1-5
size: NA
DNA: TGTGCCAGCAGCGTAGGGGTTAGCAATCAGCCCCAGCATTTT
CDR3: CASSVGVSNQPQHF

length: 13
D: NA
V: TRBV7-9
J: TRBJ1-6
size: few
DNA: TGTGCCAGCAGCTTAGCGGGCGGATCACCCCTCCACTTT
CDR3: CASSLAGGSPLHF

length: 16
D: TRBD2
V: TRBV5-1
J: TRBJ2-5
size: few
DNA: TGCGCCAGCAGCTTTACACTAGCGGGCCAGGAAGAGACCCAGTACTTC
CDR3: CASSFTLAGQEETQYF

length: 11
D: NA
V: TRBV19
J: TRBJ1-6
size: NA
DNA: TGTGCCAGTAGTGGAGGCAGGGCTCTCCACTTT
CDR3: CASSGGRALHF

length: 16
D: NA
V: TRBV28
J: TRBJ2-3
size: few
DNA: TGTGCCAGCAGTTTCCTATTAGCCCGGGACACAGATACGCAGTATTTT
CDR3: CASSFLLARDTDTQYF

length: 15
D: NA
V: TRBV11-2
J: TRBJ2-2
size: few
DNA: TGTGCCAGCAGCTCGGGGACCCGGTGGAGCGGGGAGCTGTTTTTT
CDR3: CASSSGTRWSGELFF

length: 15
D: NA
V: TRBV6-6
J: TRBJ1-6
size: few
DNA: TGTGCCAGCAGTTACAAGGGGCGCTATAATTCACCCCTCCACTTT
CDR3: CASSYKGRYNSPLHF

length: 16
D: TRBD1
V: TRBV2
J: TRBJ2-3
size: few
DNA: TGTGCCAGCAGTTCAGGACAGGTAAAGGATGAAGATACGCAGTATTTT
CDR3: CASSSGQVKDEDTQYF

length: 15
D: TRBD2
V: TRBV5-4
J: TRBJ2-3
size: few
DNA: TGTGCCAGCAGCTTAGCTAGCGGGAGTGGGGATACGCAGTATTTT
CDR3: CASSLASGSGDTQYF

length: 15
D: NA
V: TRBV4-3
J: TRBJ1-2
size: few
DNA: TGCGCCAGCAGCCAAGAGAAACGGGACCTCTATGGCTACACCTTC
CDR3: CASSQEKRDLYGYTF